This TCR beta chain was retrieved from a study of T cells after yellow fever vaccination. General study findings and limits: A large majority of primary-vaccination clones showed up again after the booster (approximately 95% CD4, around 88% CD8). Weaker, the secondary response had a peak occurring faster, on day 5 versus 15.

TCRdb reanalysed the 5' RACE reads using MiXCR and keeps one entry per CDR3 protein. In the table there are a few hundred thousand distinct CDR3 sequences, over 10% of which are singletons. The junction had 4 bases not matched to a gene; V was cut back by 7 bases and J by 4 bases. CDR3 length equals 14 residues. Per the germline V gene, CDR1 is LGHDT and CDR2 is YNNKEL (reference sequence). This clonotype was seen many times. Its cognate antigen is unknown. This chain links TRBV3-1 with TRBJ2-1; 10 bases line up with TRBD1. Sequencing was performed on CD4+ T cells sorted from PBMCs, taken 45 days after the yellow fever booster vaccination. The receptor comes from a man younger than 40 who received the YFV17D yellow fever vaccine. CDR3 in amino acids: CASTRDRGYNEQFF. The CDR3 coding sequence is TGTGCCAGCACCAGGGACAGGGGTTACAATGAGCAGTTCTTC.